The 30 T cell receptor beta chains below come from one sample, sequenced in a study of shared clonotypes between healthy human individuals. Data came from immunoSEQ multiplex PCR; TCRdb stores just in-frame clones and leaves some out. Among about 510,000 clones listed, about four fifths were seen once. Sequenced input: PBMCs. The receptors come from a woman aged 40 to 50 in good health. Some clones in this sample may be carry-over from other donors' samples.

V and J are TRBV7-7 and TRBJ2-7; D is perhaps TRBD1 or TRBD2 (5 bases each). V dropped 5 bases and J dropped 2 bases, with 13 bases sitting between them. Germline V gene sequence: CDR1 SSHAT, CDR2 FNYEAQ (reference sequence). The CDR3 is made up of 14 amino acids. The DNA for the CDR3 is TGTGCCAGCAGCCTCGGGGCAGAGACCTACGAGCAGTACTTC. This codes for CASSLGAETYEQYF.

The V call is TRBV11-2, the J call TRBJ2-5; 13 bases agree with TRBD2. Germline CDR1 and CDR2: SGHAT and FQNNGV. The CDR3 extends over 19 amino acids. J was trimmed by 0 bases and V by 5 bases; bases with no gene match: 12. For the CDR3, the DNA is TGTGCCAGCAGCCTAAACCCCGGACTAGCGGGAGTGTACCAAGAGACCCAGTACTTC. Its translation is CASSLNPGLAGVYQETQYF.

This clone has just one count. CDR3 protein: CASSVGAGGPHEQFF. CDR3 nucleotides: TGTGCCAGCAGCGTAGGGGCGGGAGGGCCCCATGAGCAGTTCTTC. This chain joins TRBV9 and TRBJ2-1; 9 bases fit TRBD2. With 0 bases clipped from V and 8 bases from J, the junction kept 6 bases outside the gene matches. Germline values: CDR1 SGDLS, CDR2 YYNGEE. This CDR3 has 15 amino acids.

As for this clone: Other DNA sequences within the sample encode an identical CDR3. This chain joins TRBV7-9 and TRBJ2-7; D is perhaps TRBD2 (5 bases). The CDR3 has 13 residues. CDR1 and CDR2 from the germline V gene are SEHNR and FQNEAQ (reference sequence). V was trimmed by 2 bases and J by 4 bases, leaving 9 bases between them. The CDR3 DNA follows: TGTGCCAGCAGCTTATATGAGGGATACGAGCAGTACTTC. This sequence encodes CASSLYEGYEQYF.

This clone came up a few times. V and J are TRBV28 and TRBJ2-1, with D possibly matching TRBD1 (6 bases). Trimming cost V 5 bases and J 0 bases, with 11 bases left between them. This CDR3 has 15 residues. The V gene's germline CDR1 is MDHEN and CDR2 SYDVKM. The CDR3 here is CASSPPGVSYNEQFF. The CDR3 DNA sequence: TGTGCCAGCAGTCCACCAGGGGTCTCCTACAATGAGCAGTTCTTC.

The genes are TRBV4-1 and TRBJ2-3; 7 nucleotides agree with TRBD1. This CDR3 spans 15 amino acids. With 3 bases clipped from V and 6 bases from J, the junction kept 9 bases outside the gene matches. From germline, CDR1 is MGHRA and CDR2 YSYEKL. In DNA form, the CDR3 reads TGCGCCAGCAGCCAGTCACTATCACAGGGGGATACGCAGTATTTT. It specifies CASSQSLSQGDTQYF.

CDR3 region: CASLNRDNTDTQYF. CDR3 coding DNA: TGTGCCAGCCTTAACCGGGACAACACAGATACGCAGTATTTT. This chain connects TRBV5-5 to TRBJ2-3, with D maybe TRBD1 (6 bases). The length of the CDR3 is 14 residues. Trimming removed 7 bases from V and 2 bases from J, with 14 bases in between. Germline CDR1 reads SGHKS; CDR2 reads YYEKEE (reference sequence).

The J gene is TRBJ1-4, the V gene TRBV4-1, with D perhaps matching TRBD1 (5 bases). This CDR3 is 16 amino acids long. The ends were cut back, 4 bases at V and 8 bases at J, with 20 bases in the middle. Looked up from germline, CDR1 is MGHRA and CDR2 is YSYEKL. The CDR3 bases are TGCGCCAGCAGCCCAAGCCAGTGGGGGGTTGAGGAAAAACTGTTTTTT. Translation: CASSPSQWGVEEKLFF.

J is TRBJ2-1 and V is TRBV27, with TRBD1 identical over 8 bases. Germline V gene sequence: CDR1 MNHEY, CDR2 SMNVEV (reference sequence). Losses at the gene ends were 0 bases for V and 4 bases for J; bases not matched to a gene: 2. The CDR3 loop spans 15 amino acids. CDR3 sequence reads: CASSLSRGPYNEQFF. CDR3 nucleotide sequence: TGTGCCAGCAGTTTATCCAGGGGGCCTTACAATGAGCAGTTCTTC.

This chain connects TRBV7-8 to TRBJ2-3; the D is unclear. With 7 bases removed from V and 1 base from J, the gap between germline ends came to 9 bases. The germline V gene has CDR1 SGHVS and CDR2 FQNEAQ. The CDR3 is 13 residues long. The CDR3 reads CASTLGGTDTQYF. The CDR3 bases are TGTGCCAGCACCCTAGGCGGCACAGATACGCAGTATTTT. The full variable domain, its missing parts supplied by reference TRBV7-8 and TRBJ2-3, is GAGVSQSPRYKVAKRGQDVALRCDPISGHVSLFWYQQALGQGPEFLTYFQNEAQLDKSGLPSDRFFAERPEGSVSTLKIQRTQQEDSAVYLCASTLGGTDTQYFGPGTRLTVL.

The chain is built from TRBV28 and TRBJ2-5, with TRBD2 matching 13 bases. The DNA matches TRBJ2-7 better at its end, which makes the J call doubtful. CDR1 MDHEN and CDR2 SYDVKM come from the germline V gene. The CDR3 length is 16 residues. The CDR3, as DNA: TGTGCCAGCACCCGGACTAGCGGGAGCCAAACCTACGAGCAGTACTTC. Translation: CASTRTSGSQTYEQYF.

The chain uses TRBV27 and TRBJ2-1; D is possibly TRBD1 (5 bases). The CDR3 has 14 amino acids. Looked up from germline, CDR1 is MNHEY and CDR2 is SMNVEV (reference sequence). V lost 7 bases to trimming and J lost 1 base, with 11 bases between them. The CDR3 DNA reads as TGTGCCAGCAAGCAGGGTTTTTCCTACAATGAGCAGTTCTTC. Amino acids: CASKQGFSYNEQFF.

The J gene is TRBJ2-5, the V gene TRBV4-1; D unresolved. This CDR3 is built from 15 residues. Trimming removed 1 base from V and 5 bases from J, with 14 bases in between. In germline, CDR1 is MGHRA, CDR2 YSYEKL. Written as DNA, the CDR3 is TGCGCCAGCAGCCAAGTATCCAGCTTCGGGGAGACCCAGTACTTC. It is translated as CASSQVSSFGETQYF.

The gene calls are TRBV29-1 and TRBJ2-5; D is tentatively TRBD1 or TRBD2 (6 bases each). CDR1 and CDR2 (germline): SQVTM, ANQGSEA. V lost 1 base to trimming and J lost 4 bases, with 25 bases between them. CDR3 size: 18 residues. The CDR3 reads CSVEVGPGLGGHGETQYF. Here the CDR3 DNA reads TGCAGCGTTGAAGTTGGCCCCGGTTTGGGGGGACACGGAGAGACCCAGTACTTC.

The CDR3 bases are TGTGCCAGCAGCCAAGAAGGGGACCGGGACTATAACAATGAGCAGTTCTTC. This sequence encodes CASSQEGDRDYNNEQFF. The chain couples TRBV4-2 to TRBJ2-1; 7 bases fit TRBD2. The germline gives CDR1 LGHNA, CDR2 YNFKEQ. The CDR3 length is 17 residues. The J segment lost 5 bases and the V segment lost 0 bases, leaving 10 bases of the junction unmatched.

In this sample, this clone turned up a few times. This chain joins TRBV5-1 and TRBJ2-1; TRBD2 matches at 10 bases. The CDR3 extends over 15 amino acids. Trimming took 7 bases from V and 5 from J; bases not matched to a gene: 9. CDR1 is SGHRS and CDR2 is YFSETQ in the germline V gene. CDR3 bases: TGCGCCAGCTCCGAGCGAGCGGGAGGGGACAATGAGCAGTTCTTC. This codes for CASSERAGGDNEQFF.

This clone was counted once. The chain combines TRBV5-1 with TRBJ2-5, with D possibly matching TRBD1 (6 bases). This CDR3 has 14 residues. With 7 bases removed from V and 1 base from J, the gap between germline ends came to 14 bases. Germline V gene sequence: CDR1 SGHRS, CDR2 YFSETQ. CDR3 sequence (DNA): TGCGCCAGCGGCTCTACAGGGAGCCAAGAGACCCAGTACTTC. Its translation is CASGSTGSQETQYF.

The rearrangement joins TRBV5-6 to TRBJ1-5; 8 bases are shared with TRBD1. The CDR3 totals 15 residues. V was clipped by 0 bases and J by 7 bases; unmatched bases: 6. The germline CDR1 and CDR2 sequences are SGHDT and YYEEEE. CDR3 bases: TGTGCCAGCAGCTTGGGCAGGGGGCGATTGCAGCCCCAGCATTTT. It translates to CASSLGRGRLQPQHF.

This clone was observed a single time. The rearrangement uses TRBV14 and TRBJ2-2, with 7 bases matching TRBD1. The CDR3 consists of 15 residues. V shed 0 bases, J shed 5 bases, and the junction held 3 bases outside the gene matches. The germline gives CDR1 SGHDN, CDR2 FVKESK. The CDR3 sequence is CASSQDTGVTGELFF. CDR3 bases: TGTGCCAGCAGCCAAGATACAGGGGTAACCGGGGAGCTGTTTTTT.

The chain joins TRBV19 to TRBJ2-1; TRBD2 matches 10 bases. With 6 bases clipped from V and 7 bases from J, the junction kept 12 bases outside the gene matches. Germline lookup yields CDR1 LNHDA and CDR2 SQIVND (reference sequence). CDR3 length equals 16 residues. CDR3 nucleotide sequence: TGTGCCAGTAGCGGACCTAAGGCTAGCGGGAGTAATGAGCAGTTCTTC. Its translation: CASSGPKASGSNEQFF.

V is TRBV5-1 and J is TRBJ2-3; TRBD2 aligns across 7 bases. The V and J ends lost 5 bases and 6 bases, in that order; junction bases with no gene match: 9. This CDR3 comprises 14 residues. Germline V gene sequence: CDR1 SGHRS, CDR2 YFSETQ. The CDR3, as DNA: TGCGCCAGCAGGAGCGGGGAGTTTACGGATACGCAGTATTTT. Its translation is CASRSGEFTDTQYF.

This chain connects TRBV29-1 to TRBJ1-1; possible D gene TRBD1, 5 bases. Per germline, CDR1 SQVTM and CDR2 ANQGSEA. Trimming cost V 4 bases and J 3 bases, with 12 bases left between them. The CDR3 totals 13 residues. The CDR3 here is CSVGAGRDTEAFF. The CDR3 DNA sequence: TGCAGCGTTGGGGCAGGGAGGGACACTGAAGCTTTCTTT.

CDR3 DNA sequence: TGTGCCAGCAGCGCGGACAGTAACACCGGGGAGCTGTTTTTT. Amino acids: CASSADSNTGELFF. The chain is built from TRBV9 and TRBJ2-2, with D possibly TRBD1 on 6 matching bases. This CDR3 region has 14 residues. Germline V lookup: CDR1 SGDLS, CDR2 YYNGEE. V lost 3 bases, J lost 2 bases, and 8 bases lay in between.

The chain combines TRBV18 with TRBJ2-1; 10 nucleotides align to TRBD1. Losses at the gene ends were 3 bases for V and 7 bases for J; bases not matched to a gene: 6. Germline CDR1 KGHSH, CDR2 LQKENI. The CDR3 runs 15 residues. This CDR3 is CASSPGQGGENEQFF. CDR3 nucleotides: TGTGCCAGCTCACCCGGACAGGGGGGGGAAAATGAGCAGTTCTTC. The full variable domain, completed using reference TRBV18 and TRBJ2-1, is NAGVMQNPRHLVRRRGQEARLRCSPMKGHSHVYWYRQLPEEGLKFMVYLQKENIIDESGMPKERFSAEFPKEGPSILRIQQVVRGDSAAYFCASSPGQGGENEQFFGPGTRLTVL.

The gene calls are TRBV6-5 and TRBJ1-5, with TRBD1 matching over 8 bases. V was pared by 5 bases and J by 5 bases, with 8 bases of the junction left unmatched. CDR3 size: 15 residues. Germline CDR1 reads MNHEY; CDR2 reads SVGAGI. Written as DNA, the CDR3 is TGTGCCAGCAGTGCCGGACAGGGAGGTTATCAGCCCCAGCATTTT. Translated: CASSAGQGGYQPQHF.

V is TRBV5-1 and J is TRBJ2-1; D could derive from TRBD1 or TRBD2 (5 bases each). The CDR3 totals 17 residues. The V gene's germline CDR1 is SGHRS and CDR2 YFSETQ. V was trimmed by 2 bases and J by 0 bases, leaving 15 bases between them. CDR3: CASSLDPPGSSYNEQFF. The CDR3 coding sequence is TGCGCCAGCAGCTTAGACCCCCCAGGGAGCTCCTACAATGAGCAGTTCTTC.

This CDR3 is CASSLYNQETQYF. CDR3 nucleotide sequence: TGTGCCAGCAGCTTGTACAACCAAGAGACCCAGTACTTC. The chain joins TRBV5-4 to TRBJ2-5; unclear D gene. Trimming pared 1 base from V and 0 bases from J, leaving 4 bases between. Per the germline V gene, CDR1 is SGHNT and CDR2 is YYREEE (reference sequence). The CDR3 contains 13 residues.

In this sample, this clone turned up once. The J gene is TRBJ2-3, the V gene TRBV18, with TRBD2 identical over 11 bases. CDR3 length: 17 amino acids. Trimming cost V 4 bases and J 9 bases; bases outside gene matches: 15. CDR1 and CDR2 from the germline V gene are KGHSH and LQKENI. CDR3 DNA sequence: TGTGCCAGCTCACGGGGCGGTCGACTAGCGGGATCGAGCACGCAGTATTTT. This encodes CASSRGGRLAGSSTQYF.

This clone was detected many times. This chain connects TRBV27 to TRBJ2-7; D gene ambiguous. This CDR3 has 15 residues. Germline V CDR1 and CDR2: MNHEY, SMNVEV (reference sequence). The V gene lost 5 bases and the J gene lost 3 bases, with 17 bases spanning the gap. The CDR3 reads CASSITGPRDYEQYF. CDR3 nucleotides: TGTGCCAGCAGTATCACCGGCCCAAGGGACTACGAGCAGTACTTC.

As concerns this clone: The sample contains more than one DNA sequence encoding this CDR3. The rearrangement joins TRBV15 to TRBJ1-2, with 11 bases matching TRBD1. The CDR3 extends over 16 amino acids. V was clipped by 4 bases and J by 4 bases; unmatched bases: 8. Germline V gene data show CDR1 as LNHNV and CDR2 as YYDKDF (reference sequence). This CDR3 reads CATSTGQGALGYGYTF. The CDR3 DNA is TGTGCCACCAGCACAGGACAGGGGGCGCTCGGCTATGGCTACACCTTC.